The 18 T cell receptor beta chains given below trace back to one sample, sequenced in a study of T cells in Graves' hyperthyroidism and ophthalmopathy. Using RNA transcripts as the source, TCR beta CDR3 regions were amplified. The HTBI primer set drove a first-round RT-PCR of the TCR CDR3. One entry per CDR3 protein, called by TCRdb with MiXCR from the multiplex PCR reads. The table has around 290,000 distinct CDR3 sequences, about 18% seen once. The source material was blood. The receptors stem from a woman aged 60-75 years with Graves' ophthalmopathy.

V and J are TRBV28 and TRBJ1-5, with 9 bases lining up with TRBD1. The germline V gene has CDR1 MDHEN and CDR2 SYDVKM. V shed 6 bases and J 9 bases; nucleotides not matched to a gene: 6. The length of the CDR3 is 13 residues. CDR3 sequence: CASSGTGSRPQHF. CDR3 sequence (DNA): TGTGCCAGCAGCGGGACAGGGTCTAGGCCCCAGCATTTT.

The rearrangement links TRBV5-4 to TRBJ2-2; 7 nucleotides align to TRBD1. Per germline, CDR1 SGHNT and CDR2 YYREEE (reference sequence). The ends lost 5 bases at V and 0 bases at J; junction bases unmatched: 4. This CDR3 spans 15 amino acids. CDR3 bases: TGTGCCAGCAGTTGGGACAGTTCGAACACCGGGGAGCTGTTTTTT. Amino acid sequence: CASSWDSSNTGELFF.

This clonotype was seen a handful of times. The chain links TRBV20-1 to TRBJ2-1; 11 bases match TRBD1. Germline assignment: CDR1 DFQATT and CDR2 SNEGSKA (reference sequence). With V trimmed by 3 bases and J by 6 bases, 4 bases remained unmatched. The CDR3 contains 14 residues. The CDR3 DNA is TGCAGTGCTAGGGGACAGGGGGAGATCAATGAGCAGTTCTTC. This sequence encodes CSARGQGEINEQFF.

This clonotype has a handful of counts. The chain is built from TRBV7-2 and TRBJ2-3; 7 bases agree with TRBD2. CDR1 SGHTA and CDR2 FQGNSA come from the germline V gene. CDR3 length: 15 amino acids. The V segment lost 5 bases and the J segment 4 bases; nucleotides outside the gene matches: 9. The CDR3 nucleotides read TGTGCCAGCAGCCTAGGCGGGAGCCGCGCAGATACGCAGTATTTT. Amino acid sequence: CASSLGGSRADTQYF. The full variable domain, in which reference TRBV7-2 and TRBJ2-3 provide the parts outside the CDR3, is GAGVSQSPSNKVTEKGKDVELRCDPISGHTALYWYRQSLGQGLEFLIYFQGNSAPDKSGLPSDRFSAERTGGSVSTLTIQRTQQEDSAVYLCASSLGGSRADTQYFGPGTRLTVL.

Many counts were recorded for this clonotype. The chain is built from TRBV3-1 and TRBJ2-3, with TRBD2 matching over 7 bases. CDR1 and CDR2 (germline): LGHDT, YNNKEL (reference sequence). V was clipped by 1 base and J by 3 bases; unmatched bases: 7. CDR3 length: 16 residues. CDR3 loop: CASSQVGGSVTDTQYF. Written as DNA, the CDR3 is TGTGCCAGCAGCCAAGTTGGCGGGAGTGTTACAGATACGCAGTATTTT.

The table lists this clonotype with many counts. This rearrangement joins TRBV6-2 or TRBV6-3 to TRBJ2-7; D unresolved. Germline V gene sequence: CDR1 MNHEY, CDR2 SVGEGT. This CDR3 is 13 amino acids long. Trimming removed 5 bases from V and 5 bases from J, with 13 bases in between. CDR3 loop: CASSKQTSHEQYF. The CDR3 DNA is TGTGCCAGCAGTAAACAGACAAGCCACGAGCAGTACTTC.

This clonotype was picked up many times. The CDR3 is CASSQVNGHHEQFF. The CDR3 coding sequence is TGCGCCAGCAGCCAAGTCAACGGTCACCATGAGCAGTTCTTC. The chain links TRBV4-1 to TRBJ2-1; D gene unclear. V was cut by 1 base and J by 8 bases, with 12 bases left in between. The V gene's germline CDR1 is MGHRA and CDR2 YSYEKL. CDR3 length equals 14 residues.

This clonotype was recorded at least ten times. CDR3 loop: CASSFQGTGGTDTQYF. As DNA, the CDR3 is TGTGCCAGCAGCTTCCAGGGGACAGGGGGCACAGATACGCAGTATTTT. V usage is TRBV7-6 and J usage is TRBJ2-3; 10 bases are shared with TRBD1. Germline V gene lookup returns CDR1 SGHVS and CDR2 FNYEAQ. Trimming took 3 bases from V and 1 from J; bases not matched to a gene: 4. The CDR3 length is 16 residues.

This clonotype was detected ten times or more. This CDR3 reads CASSSGTSGGVQSYNEQFF. The CDR3 DNA follows: TGTGCCAGCAGCTCCGGGACTAGCGGGGGGGTCCAGTCCTACAATGAGCAGTTCTTC. V is TRBV7-9 and J is TRBJ2-1; 16 bases align to TRBD2. CDR1 is SEHNR, CDR2 FQNEAQ, per germline (reference sequence). J gave up 1 base and V 4 bases, and 7 bases lay outside the gene matches. The length of the CDR3 is 19 residues.

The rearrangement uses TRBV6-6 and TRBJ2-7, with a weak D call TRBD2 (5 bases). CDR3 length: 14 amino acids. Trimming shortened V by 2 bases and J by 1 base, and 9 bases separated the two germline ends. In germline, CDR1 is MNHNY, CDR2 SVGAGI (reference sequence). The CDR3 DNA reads TGTGCCAGCAGTTACCCGGGCGGGTCCTACGAGCAGTACTTC. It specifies CASSYPGGSYEQYF.

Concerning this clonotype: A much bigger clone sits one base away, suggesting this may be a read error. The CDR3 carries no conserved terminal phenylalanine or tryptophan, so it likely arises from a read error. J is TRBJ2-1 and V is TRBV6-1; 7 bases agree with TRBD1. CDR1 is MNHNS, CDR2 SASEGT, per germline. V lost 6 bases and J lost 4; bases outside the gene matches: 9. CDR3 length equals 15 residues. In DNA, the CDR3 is TGTGCCAGCAGGAGGGGGCCTGTTATTTACAATGAGCAGTTCTCC. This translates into CASRRGPVIYNEQFS.

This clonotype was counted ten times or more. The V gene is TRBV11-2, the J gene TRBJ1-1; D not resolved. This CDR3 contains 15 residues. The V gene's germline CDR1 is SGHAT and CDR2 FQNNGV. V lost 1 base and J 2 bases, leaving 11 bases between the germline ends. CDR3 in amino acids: CASSLGAETNTEAFF. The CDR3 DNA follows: TGTGCCAGCAGCTTAGGTGCCGAGACCAACACTGAAGCTTTCTTT.

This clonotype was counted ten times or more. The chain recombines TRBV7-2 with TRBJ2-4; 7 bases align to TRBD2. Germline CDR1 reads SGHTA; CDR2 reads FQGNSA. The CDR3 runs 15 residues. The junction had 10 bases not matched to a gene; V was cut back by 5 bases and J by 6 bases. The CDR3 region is CASSRRGPGGNIQYF. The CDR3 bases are TGTGCCAGCAGCCGACGGGGCCCGGGGGGAAACATTCAGTACTTC.

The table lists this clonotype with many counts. CDR3 coding DNA: TGTGCCAGCTCACCCCCAGGGCTAGCCAAGGGACAATATGGCTACACCTTC. Translation gives CASSPPGLAKGQYGYTF. The V call is TRBV18, the J call TRBJ1-2; TRBD1 is a possible D gene (6 bases). CDR1 and CDR2 (germline): KGHSH, LQKENI. The CDR3 sequence is 17 residues long. V lost 3 bases and J 5 bases, leaving 22 bases between the germline ends.

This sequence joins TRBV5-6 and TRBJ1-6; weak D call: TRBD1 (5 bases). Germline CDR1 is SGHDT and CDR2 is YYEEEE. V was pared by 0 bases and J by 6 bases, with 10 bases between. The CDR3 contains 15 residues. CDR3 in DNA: TGTGCCAGCAGCTTGGCAGGGAAGAGTAATTCACCCCTCCACTTT. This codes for CASSLAGKSNSPLHF.

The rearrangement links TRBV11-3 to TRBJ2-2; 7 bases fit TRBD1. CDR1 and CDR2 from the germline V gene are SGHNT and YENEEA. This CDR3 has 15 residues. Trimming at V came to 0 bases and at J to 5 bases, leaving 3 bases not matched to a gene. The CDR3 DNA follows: TGTGCCAGCAGCTTAGATGGGACAGCGACCGGGGAGCTGTTTTTT. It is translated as CASSLDGTATGELFF.

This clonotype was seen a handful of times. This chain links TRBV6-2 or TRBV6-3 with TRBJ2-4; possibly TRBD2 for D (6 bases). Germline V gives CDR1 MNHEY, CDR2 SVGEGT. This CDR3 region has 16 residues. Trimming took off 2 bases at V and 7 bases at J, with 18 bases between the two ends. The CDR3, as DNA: TGTGCCAGCAGTTACCGGGGGTCAGGTCCGGCGAACATTCAGTACTTC. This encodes CASSYRGSGPANIQYF.

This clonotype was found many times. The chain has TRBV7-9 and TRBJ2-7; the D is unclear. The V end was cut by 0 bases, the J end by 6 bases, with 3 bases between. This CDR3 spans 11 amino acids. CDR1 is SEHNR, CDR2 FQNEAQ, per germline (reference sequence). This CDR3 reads CASSLAGEQYF. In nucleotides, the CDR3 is TGTGCCAGCAGCTTAGCAGGCGAGCAGTACTTC.